The clone carrying this T cell receptor beta chain was counted ten times or more. TCRdb re-derived calls from the RACE reads in MiXCR, one entry per CDR3 protein. The table includes approximately 68,000 distinct CDR3 sequences, over 6.5% detected once. The sample comes from a study of human T cells and chemical hapten exposure. This CDR3 spans 14 amino acids. V was clipped by 6 bases and J by 8 bases, with 19 bases between them. CDR1 and CDR2 from the germline V gene are DFQATT and SNEGSKA (reference sequence). Stated time point: patch test 2, 6 weeks after DPC sensitization. The treatment here: therapeutic diphenylcyclopropenone sensitization with weekly scalp DPC. Staff drew blood before applying each patch test.

The receptor's source is a woman aged 45 to 65 with alopecia areata. Some clones in this sample may be carry-over from other donors' samples. The V and J genes are TRBV20-1 and TRBJ1-4; no definite D call. The starting material was whole blood, obtained in connection with sensitization to the hapten diphenylcyclopropenone (DPC). CDR3 loop: CSAVVLRSYEKLFF. The CDR3 bases are TGCAGTGCCGTGGTTTTGAGGTCCTACGAAAAACTGTTTTTT.